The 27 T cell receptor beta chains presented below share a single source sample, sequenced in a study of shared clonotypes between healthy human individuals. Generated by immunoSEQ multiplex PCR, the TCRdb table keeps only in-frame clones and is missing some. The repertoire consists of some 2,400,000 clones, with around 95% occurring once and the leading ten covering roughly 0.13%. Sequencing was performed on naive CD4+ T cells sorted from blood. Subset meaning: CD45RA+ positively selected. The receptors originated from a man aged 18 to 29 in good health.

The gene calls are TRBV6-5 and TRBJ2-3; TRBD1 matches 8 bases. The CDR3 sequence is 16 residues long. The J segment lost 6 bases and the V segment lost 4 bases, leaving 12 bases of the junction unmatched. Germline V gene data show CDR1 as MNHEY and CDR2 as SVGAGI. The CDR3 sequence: CASSFRTGSEQDTQYF. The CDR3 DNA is TGTGCCAGCAGTTTTAGGACAGGGAGCGAGCAGGATACGCAGTATTTT.

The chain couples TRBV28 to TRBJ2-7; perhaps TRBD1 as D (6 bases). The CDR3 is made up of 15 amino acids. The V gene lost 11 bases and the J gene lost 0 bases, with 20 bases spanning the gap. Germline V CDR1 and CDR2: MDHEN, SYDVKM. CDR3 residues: CASSPSRGASYEQYF. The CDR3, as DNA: TGTGCCTCCTCCCCCTCCAGGGGCGCCTCCTACGAGCAGTACTTC.

The CDR3 region is CASSPSMPYGYGYTF. The CDR3 DNA reads TGTGCCAGCAGCCCATCAATGCCATACGGCTATGGCTACACCTTC. This chain joins TRBV7-9 and TRBJ1-2; D remains unclear. The CDR3 is 15 amino acids. Germline V gene lookup returns CDR1 SEHNR and CDR2 FQNEAQ (reference sequence). V dropped 5 bases and J dropped 4 bases, with 17 bases sitting between them.

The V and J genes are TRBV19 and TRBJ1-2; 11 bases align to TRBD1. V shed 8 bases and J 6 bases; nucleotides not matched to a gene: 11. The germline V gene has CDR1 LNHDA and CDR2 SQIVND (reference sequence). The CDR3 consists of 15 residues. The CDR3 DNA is TGTGCCAGTTGGGACAGGGGGTATGTGGTACATGGCTACACCTTC. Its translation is CASWDRGYVVHGYTF.

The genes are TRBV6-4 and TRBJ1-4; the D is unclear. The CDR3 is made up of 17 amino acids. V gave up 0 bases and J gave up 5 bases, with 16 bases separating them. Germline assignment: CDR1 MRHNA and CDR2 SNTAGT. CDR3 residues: CASSDSSSASWNEKLFF. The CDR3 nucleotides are TGTGCCAGCAGTGACTCGTCTAGCGCGTCCTGGAATGAAAAACTGTTTTTT.

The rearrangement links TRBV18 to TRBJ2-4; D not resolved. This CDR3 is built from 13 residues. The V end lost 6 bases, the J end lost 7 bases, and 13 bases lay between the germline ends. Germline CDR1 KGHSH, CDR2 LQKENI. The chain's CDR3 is CASSDFSRNIQYF. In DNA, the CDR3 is TGTGCCAGCTCTGACTTCTCCCGGAACATTCAGTACTTC.

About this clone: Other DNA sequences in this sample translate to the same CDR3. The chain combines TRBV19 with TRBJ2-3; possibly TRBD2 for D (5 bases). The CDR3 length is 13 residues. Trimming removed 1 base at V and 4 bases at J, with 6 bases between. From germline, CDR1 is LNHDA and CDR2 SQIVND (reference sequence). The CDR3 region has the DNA TGTGCCAGTAGTATAGCCGGGGCAGATACGCAGTATTTT. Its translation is CASSIAGADTQYF.

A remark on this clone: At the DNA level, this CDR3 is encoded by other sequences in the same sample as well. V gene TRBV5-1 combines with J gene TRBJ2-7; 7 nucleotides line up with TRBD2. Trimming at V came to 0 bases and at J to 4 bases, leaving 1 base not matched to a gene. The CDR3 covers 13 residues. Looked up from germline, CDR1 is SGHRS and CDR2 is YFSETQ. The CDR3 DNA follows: TGCGCCAGCAGCTTGGAACTAGCGTACGAGCAGTACTTC. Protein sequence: CASSLELAYEQYF.

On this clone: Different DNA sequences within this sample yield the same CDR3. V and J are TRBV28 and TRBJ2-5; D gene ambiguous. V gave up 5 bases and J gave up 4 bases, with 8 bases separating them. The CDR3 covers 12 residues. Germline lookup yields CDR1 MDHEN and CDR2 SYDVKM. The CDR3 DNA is TGTGCCAGCAGTCTCATTAGAGAGACCCAGTACTTC. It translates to CASSLIRETQYF.

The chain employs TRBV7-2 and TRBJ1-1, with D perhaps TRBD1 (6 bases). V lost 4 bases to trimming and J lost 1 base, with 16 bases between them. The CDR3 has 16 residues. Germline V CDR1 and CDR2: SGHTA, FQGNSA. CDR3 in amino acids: CASSSTWGRGNTEAFF. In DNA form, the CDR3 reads TGTGCCAGCAGCTCCACCTGGGGCAGGGGGAACACTGAAGCTTTCTTT.

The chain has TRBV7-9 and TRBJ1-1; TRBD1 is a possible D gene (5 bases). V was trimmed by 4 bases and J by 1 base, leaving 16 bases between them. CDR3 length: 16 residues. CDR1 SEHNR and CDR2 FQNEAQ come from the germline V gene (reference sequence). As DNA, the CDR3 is TGTGCCAGCAGCTCAGCGAGACTGGGGACGAACACTGAAGCTTTCTTT. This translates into CASSSARLGTNTEAFF.

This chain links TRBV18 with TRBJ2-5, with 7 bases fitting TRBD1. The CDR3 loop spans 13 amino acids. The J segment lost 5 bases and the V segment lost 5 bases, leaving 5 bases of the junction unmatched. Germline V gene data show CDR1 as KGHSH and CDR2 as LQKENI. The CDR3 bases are TGTGCCAGCTCATCGGGGACAGCGGAGACCCAGTACTTC. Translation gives CASSSGTAETQYF.

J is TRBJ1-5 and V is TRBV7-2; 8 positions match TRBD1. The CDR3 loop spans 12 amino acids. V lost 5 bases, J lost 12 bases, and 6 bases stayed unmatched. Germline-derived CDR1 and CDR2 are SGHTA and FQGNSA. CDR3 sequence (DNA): TGTGCCAGCAGCAGAGACAGGGGCAGCCAGCATTTT. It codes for CASSRDRGSQHF.

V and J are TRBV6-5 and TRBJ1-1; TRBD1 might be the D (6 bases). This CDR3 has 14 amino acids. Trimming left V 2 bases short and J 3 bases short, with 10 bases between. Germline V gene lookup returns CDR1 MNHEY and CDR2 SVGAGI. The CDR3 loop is CASSYDRTYTEAFF. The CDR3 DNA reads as TGTGCCAGCAGTTACGACAGGACCTACACTGAAGCTTTCTTT.

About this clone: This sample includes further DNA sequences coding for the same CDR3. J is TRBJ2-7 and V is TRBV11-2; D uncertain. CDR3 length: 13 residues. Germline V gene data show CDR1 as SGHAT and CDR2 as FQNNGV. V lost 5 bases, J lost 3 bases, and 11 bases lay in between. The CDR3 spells CASSPGVNYEQYF. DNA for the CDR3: TGTGCCAGCAGCCCCGGTGTAAACTACGAGCAGTACTTC.

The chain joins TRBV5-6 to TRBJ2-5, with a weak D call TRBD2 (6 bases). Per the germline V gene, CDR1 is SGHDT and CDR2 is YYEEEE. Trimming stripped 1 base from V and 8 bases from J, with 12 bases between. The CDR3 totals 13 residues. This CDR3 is CASSLPSGGTQYF. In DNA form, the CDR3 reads TGTGCCAGCAGCTTGCCGTCCGGGGGAACCCAGTACTTC.

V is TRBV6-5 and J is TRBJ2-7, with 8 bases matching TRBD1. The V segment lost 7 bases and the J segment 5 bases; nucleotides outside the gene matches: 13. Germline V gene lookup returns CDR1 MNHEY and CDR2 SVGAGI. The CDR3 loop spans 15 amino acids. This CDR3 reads CASTPLIWTGHEQYF. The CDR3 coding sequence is TGTGCCAGCACCCCACTGATCTGGACAGGGCACGAGCAGTACTTC.

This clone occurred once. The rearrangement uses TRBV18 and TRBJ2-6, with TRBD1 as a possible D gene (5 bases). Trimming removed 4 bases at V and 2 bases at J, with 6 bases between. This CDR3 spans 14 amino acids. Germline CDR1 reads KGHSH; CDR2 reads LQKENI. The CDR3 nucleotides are TGTGCCAGCTCACAGGGGACTGGGGCCAACGTCCTGACTTTC. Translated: CASSQGTGANVLTF.

The CDR3 DNA sequence: TGTGCCAGCTCCCTCCGGGACTACACCGGGGAGCTGTTTTTT. It is translated as CASSLRDYTGELFF. The V call is TRBV18, the J call TRBJ2-2, with D possibly matching TRBD2 (6 bases). The V gene lost 6 bases and the J gene lost 3 bases, with 11 bases spanning the gap. Germline values: CDR1 KGHSH, CDR2 LQKENI. This CDR3 region has 14 residues.

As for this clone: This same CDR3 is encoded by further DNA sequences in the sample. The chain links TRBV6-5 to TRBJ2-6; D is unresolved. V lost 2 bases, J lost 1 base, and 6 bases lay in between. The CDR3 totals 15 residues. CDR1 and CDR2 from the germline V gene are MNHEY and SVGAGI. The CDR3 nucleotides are TGTGCCAGCAGTTACAGAGATTCTGGGGCCAACGTCCTGACTTTC. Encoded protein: CASSYRDSGANVLTF.

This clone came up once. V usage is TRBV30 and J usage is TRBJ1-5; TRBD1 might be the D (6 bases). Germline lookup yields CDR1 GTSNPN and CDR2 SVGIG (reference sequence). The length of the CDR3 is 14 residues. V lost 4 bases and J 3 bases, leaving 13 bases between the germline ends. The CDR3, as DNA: TGTGCCTGGACCGGGACAAACGTCAATCAGCCCCAGCATTTT. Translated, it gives CAWTGTNVNQPQHF.

The CDR3 is CASSESRGTDNSPLHF. CDR3 DNA: TGCGCCAGCAGTGAGTCGCGCGGGACAGACAATTCACCCCTCCACTTT. The gene calls are TRBV10-2 and TRBJ1-6; 7 nucleotides align to TRBD1. Germline-derived CDR1 and CDR2 are WSHSY and SAAADI. Trimming took 0 bases from V and 7 from J; bases not matched to a gene: 6. The CDR3 extends over 16 amino acids.

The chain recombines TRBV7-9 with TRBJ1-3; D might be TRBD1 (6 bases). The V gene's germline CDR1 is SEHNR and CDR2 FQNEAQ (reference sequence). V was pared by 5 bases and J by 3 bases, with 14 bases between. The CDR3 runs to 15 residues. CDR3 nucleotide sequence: TGTGCCAGCAGCCTCCCGGGGGGGCTTGGAAACACCATATATTTT. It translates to CASSLPGGLGNTIYF.

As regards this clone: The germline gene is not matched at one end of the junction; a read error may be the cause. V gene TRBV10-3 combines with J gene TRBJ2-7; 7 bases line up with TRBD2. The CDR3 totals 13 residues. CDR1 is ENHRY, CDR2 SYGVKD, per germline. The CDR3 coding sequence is TGTGCCTCGAGGAGCGGGGAGACCTACAAGCAGTACTTC. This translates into CASRSGETYKQYF.

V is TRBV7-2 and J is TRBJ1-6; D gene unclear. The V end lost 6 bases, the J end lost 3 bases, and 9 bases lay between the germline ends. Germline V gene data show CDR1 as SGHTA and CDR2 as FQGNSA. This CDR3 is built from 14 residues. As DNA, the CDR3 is TGTGCCAGCAGTTTACAAGTCTATAATTCACCCCTCCACTTT. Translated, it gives CASSLQVYNSPLHF.

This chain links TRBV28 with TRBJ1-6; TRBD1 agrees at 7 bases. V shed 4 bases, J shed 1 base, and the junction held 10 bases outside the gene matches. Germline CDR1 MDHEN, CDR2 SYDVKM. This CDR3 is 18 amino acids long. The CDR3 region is CASSSVQGRKSYNSPLHF. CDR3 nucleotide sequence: TGTGCCAGCAGTTCCGTACAGGGGAGGAAGTCCTATAATTCACCCCTCCACTTT.

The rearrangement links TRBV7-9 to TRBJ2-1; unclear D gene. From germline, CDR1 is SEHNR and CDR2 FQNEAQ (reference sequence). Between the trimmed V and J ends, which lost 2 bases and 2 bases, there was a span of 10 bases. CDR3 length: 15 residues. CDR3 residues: CASSLLGPTYNEQFF. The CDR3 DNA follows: TGTGCCAGCAGCTTATTAGGCCCTACCTACAATGAGCAGTTCTTC. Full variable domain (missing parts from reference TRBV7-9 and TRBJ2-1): DTGVSQNPRHKITKRGQNVTFRCDPISEHNRLYWYRQTLGQGPEFLTYFQNEAQLEKSRLLSDRFSAERPKGSFSTLEIQRTEQGDSAMYLCASSLLGPTYNEQFFGPGTRLTVL.